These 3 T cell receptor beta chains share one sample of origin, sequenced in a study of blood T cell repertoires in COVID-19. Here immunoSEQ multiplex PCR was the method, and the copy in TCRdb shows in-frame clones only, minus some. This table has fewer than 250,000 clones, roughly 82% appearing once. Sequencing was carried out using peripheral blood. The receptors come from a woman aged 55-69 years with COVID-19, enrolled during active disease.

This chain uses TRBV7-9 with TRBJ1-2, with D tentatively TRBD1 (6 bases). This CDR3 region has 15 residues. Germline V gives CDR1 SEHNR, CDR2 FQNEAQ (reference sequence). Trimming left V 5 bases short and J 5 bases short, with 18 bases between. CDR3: CASSTHRVGFYGYTF. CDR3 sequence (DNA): TGTGCCAGCAGCACCCACAGGGTTGGGTTTTATGGCTACACCTTC.

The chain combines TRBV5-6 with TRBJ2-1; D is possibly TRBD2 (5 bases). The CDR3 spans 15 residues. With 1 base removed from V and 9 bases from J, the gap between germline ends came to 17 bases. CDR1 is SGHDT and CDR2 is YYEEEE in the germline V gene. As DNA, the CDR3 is TGTGCCAGCAGCTTGAACCTAGCCGGTAGTGGTGAGCAGTTCTTC. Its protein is CASSLNLAGSGEQFF.

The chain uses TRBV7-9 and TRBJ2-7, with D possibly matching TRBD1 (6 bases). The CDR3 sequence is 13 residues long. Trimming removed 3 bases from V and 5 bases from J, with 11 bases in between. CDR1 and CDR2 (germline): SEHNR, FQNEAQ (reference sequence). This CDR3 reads CASSFDRSNEQYV. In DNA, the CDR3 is TGTGCCAGCAGCTTTGACAGGTCCAACGAGCAGTACGTC.